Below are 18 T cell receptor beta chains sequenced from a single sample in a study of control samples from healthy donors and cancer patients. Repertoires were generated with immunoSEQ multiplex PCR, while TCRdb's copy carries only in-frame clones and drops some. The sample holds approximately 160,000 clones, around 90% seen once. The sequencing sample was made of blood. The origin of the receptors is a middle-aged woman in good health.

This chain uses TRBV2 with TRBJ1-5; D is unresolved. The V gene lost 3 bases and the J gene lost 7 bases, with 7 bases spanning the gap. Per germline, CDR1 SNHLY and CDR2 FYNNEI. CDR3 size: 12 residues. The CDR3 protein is CASSDRLQPQHF. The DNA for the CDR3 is TGTGCCAGCAGTGACCGGTTACAGCCCCAGCATTTT. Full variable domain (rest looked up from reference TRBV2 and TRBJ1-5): EPEVTQTPSHQVTQMGQEVILRCVPISNHLYFYWYRQILGQKVEFLVSFYNNEISEKSEIFDDQFSVERPDGSNFTLKIRSTKLEDSAMYFCASSDRLQPQHFGDGTRLSIL.

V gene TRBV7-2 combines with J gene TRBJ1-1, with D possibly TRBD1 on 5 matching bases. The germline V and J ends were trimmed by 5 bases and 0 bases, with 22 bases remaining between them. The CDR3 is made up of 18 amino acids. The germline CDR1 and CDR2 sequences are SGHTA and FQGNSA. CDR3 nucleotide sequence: TGTGCCAGCAGCCTCGGGGGACGGGCAATACTTATGAACACTGAAGCTTTCTTT. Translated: CASSLGGRAILMNTEAFF.

The CDR3 loop is CATSRGSPPYEQYF. The CDR3 DNA follows: TGTGCCACCAGCAGAGGCAGCCCTCCCTACGAGCAGTACTTC. The genes are TRBV15 and TRBJ2-7; D is unclear. The CDR3 totals 14 residues. The germline V and J ends were trimmed by 1 base and 2 bases, with 9 bases remaining between them. Germline V CDR1 and CDR2: LNHNV, YYDKDF (reference sequence).

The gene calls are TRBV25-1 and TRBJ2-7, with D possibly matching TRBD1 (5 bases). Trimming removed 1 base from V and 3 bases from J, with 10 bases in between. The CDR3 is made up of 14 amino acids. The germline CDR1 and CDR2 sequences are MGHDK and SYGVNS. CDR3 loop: CASSEFGAFYEQYF. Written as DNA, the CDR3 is TGTGCCAGCAGTGAATTTGGGGCGTTCTACGAGCAGTACTTC.

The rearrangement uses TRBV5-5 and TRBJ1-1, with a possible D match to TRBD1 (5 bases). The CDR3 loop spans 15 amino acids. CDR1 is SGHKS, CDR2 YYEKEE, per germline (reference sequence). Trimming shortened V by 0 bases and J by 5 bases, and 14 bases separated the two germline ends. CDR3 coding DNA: TGTGCCAGCAGCTTGGAATGGGGGAGTGGGACTGAAGCTTTCTTT. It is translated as CASSLEWGSGTEAFF.

The CDR3 DNA is TGTGCCAGTAGTTCGACAAGGAACACTGAAGCTTTCTTT. Amino acid sequence: CASSSTRNTEAFF. The chain recombines TRBV19 with TRBJ1-1, with unresolved D. V was trimmed by 5 bases and J by 1 base, leaving 8 bases between them. In germline, CDR1 is LNHDA, CDR2 SQIVND (reference sequence). The CDR3 length is 13 residues.

The chain's CDR3 is CASSEEWGGYTF. CDR3 nucleotide sequence: TGTGCCAGCAGTGAAGAATGGGGGGGCTACACCTTC. The rearrangement joins TRBV2 to TRBJ1-2; weak D call: TRBD1 (5 bases). Between the trimmed V and J ends, which lost 1 base and 8 bases, there was a span of 8 bases. The CDR3 is made up of 12 amino acids. The germline gives CDR1 SNHLY, CDR2 FYNNEI.

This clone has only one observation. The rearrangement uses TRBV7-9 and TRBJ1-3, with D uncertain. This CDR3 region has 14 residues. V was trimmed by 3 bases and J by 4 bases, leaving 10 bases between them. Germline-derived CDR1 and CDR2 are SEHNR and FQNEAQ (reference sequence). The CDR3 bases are TGTGCCAGCAGCTTCGGACCTCCGGGAAACACCATATATTTT. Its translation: CASSFGPPGNTIYF.

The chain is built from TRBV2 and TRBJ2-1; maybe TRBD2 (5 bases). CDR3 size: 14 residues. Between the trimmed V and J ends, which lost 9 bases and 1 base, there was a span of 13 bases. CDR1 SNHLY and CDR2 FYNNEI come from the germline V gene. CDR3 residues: CARLAPGSYNEQFF. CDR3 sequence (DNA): TGTGCCAGGCTAGCCCCCGGGTCCTACAATGAGCAGTTCTTC.

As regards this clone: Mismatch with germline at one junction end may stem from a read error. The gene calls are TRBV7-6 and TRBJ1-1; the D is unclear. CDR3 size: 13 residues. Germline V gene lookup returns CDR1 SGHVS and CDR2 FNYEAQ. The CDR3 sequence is CVSSSDMNTEAFF. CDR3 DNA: TGTGTCAGCAGCTCTGATATGAACACTGAAGCTTTCTTT.

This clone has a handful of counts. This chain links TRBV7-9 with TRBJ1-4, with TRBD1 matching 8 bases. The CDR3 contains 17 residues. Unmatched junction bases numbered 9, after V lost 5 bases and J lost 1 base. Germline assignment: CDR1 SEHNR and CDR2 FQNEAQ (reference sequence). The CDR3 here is CASSLGQGRGTNEKLFF. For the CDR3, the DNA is TGTGCCAGCAGCCTTGGACAGGGAAGAGGAACTAATGAAAAACTGTTTTTT.

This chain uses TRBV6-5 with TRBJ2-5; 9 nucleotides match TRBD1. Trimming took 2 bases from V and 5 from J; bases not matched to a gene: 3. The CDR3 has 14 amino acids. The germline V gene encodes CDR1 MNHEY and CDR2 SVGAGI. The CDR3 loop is CASSYGTGSETQYF. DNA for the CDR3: TGTGCCAGCAGTTACGGGACAGGGAGTGAGACCCAGTACTTC.

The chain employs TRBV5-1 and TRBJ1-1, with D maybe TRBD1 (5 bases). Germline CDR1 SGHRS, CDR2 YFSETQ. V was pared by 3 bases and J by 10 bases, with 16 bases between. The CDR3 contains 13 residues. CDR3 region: CASSSPSGEGAFF. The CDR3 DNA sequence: TGCGCCAGCAGCTCGCCGTCGGGGGAGGGAGCTTTCTTT.

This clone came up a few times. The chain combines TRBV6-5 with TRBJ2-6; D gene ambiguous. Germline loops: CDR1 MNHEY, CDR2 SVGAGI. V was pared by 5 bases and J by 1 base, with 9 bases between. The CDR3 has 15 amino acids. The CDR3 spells CASSRLLSGANVLTF. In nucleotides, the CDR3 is TGTGCCAGCAGTCGTTTGCTATCTGGGGCCAACGTCCTGACTTTC.

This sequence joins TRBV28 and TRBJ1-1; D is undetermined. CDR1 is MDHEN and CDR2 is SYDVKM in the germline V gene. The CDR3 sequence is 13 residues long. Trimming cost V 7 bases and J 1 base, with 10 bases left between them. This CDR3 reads CASTVVKNTEAFF. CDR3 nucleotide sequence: TGTGCCAGCACTGTTGTCAAGAACACTGAAGCTTTCTTT.

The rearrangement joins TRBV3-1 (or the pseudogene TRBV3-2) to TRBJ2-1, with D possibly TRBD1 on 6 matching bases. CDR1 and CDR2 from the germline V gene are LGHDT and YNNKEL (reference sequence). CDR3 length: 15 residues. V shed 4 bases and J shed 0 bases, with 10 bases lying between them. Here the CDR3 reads CASSPEGGSYNEQFF. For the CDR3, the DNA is TGTGCCAGCAGCCCTGAAGGGGGCTCCTACAATGAGCAGTTCTTC.

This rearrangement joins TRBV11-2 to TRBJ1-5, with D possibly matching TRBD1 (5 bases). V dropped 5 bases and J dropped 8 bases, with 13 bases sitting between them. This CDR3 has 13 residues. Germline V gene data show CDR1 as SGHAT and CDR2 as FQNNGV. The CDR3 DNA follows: TGTGCCAGCAGCCCTGCAGGGAGAGAGCCCCAGCATTTT. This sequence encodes CASSPAGREPQHF.

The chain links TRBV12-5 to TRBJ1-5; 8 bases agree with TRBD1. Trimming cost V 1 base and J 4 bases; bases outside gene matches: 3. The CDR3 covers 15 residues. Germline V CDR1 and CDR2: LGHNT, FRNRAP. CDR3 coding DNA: TGTGCTAGTGGTTTGGGGACAGGGCAAAATCAGCCCCAGCATTTT. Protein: CASGLGTGQNQPQHF. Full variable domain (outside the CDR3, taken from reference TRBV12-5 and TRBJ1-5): DARVTQTPRHKVTEMGQEVTMRCQPILGHNTVFWYRQTMMQGLELLAYFRNRAPLDDSGMPKDRFSAEMPDATLATLKIQPSEPRDSAVYFCASGLGTGQNQPQHFGDGTRLSIL.